This TCR beta chain was captured by sequencing in a study of response to subunit inactivated influenza vaccine. Study observations and caveats: It was the authors' suggestion that each seasonal influenza vaccination recruits few new T cells.

On this clonotype itself: Its antigen is as yet unknown.

TCRdb re-called the RT-PCR reads through MiXCR, storing one row per CDR3 protein. Of over 450,000 distinct CDR3 sequences in the sample, roughly 13% were seen once. Between the trimmed V and J ends, which lost 6 bases and 5 bases, there was a span of 17 bases. This CDR3 spans 15 amino acids. Germline CDR1 is MNHEY and CDR2 is SVGEGT. The sequence came from a man aged 45 to 65 who received an inactivated influenza vaccine. The sample consisted of PBMCs from blood, taken 40 to 50 days after vaccination. This sequence joins TRBV6-2 or TRBV6-3 and TRBJ1-5; D is unclear. The CDR3 coding sequence is TGTGCCAGCAGAACATCGGCCGCGGGGTATCAGCCCCAGCATTTT. It translates to CASRTSAAGYQPQHF.